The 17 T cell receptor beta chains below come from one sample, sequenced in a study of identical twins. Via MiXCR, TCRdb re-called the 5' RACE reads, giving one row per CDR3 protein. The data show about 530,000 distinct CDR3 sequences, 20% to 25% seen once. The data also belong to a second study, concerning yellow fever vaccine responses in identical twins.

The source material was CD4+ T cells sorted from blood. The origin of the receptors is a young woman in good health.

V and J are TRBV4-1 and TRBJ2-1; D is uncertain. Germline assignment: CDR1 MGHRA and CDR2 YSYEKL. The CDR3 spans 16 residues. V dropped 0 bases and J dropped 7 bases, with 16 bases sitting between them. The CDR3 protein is CASSQDWGISGNEQFF. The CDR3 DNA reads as TGCGCCAGCAGCCAAGATTGGGGAATTAGTGGGAATGAGCAGTTCTTC.

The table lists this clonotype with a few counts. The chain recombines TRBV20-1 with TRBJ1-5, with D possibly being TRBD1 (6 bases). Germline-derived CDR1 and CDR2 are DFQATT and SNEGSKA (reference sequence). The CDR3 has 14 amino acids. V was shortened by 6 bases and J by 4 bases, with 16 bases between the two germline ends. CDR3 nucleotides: TGCAGTGCCATGACGGGGGCCAGTAATCAGCCCCAGCATTTT. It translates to CSAMTGASNQPQHF.

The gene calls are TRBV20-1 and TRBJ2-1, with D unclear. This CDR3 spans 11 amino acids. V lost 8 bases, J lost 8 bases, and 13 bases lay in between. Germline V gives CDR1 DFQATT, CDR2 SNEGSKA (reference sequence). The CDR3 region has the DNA TGCAGTCATAATAAAGTGGATGAGCAGTTCTTC. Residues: CSHNKVDEQFF.

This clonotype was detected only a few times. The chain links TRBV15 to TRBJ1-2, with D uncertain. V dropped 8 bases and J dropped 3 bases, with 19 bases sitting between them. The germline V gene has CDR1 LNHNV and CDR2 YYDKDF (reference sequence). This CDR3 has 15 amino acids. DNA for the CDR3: TGTGCCACCCACGGACGGGTCGGGTCGGACTATGGCTACACCTTC. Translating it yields CATHGRVGSDYGYTF.

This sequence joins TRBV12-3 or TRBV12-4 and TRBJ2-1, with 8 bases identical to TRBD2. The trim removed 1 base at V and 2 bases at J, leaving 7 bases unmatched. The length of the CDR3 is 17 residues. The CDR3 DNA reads TGTGCCAGCAGTTTAGGACTAGCGATAGCCACCTACAATGAGCAGTTCTTC. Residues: CASSLGLAIATYNEQFF.

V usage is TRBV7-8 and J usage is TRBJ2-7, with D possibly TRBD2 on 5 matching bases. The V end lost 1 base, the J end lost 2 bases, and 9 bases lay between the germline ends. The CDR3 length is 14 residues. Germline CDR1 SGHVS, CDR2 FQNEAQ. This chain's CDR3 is CASSLGGVTYEQYV. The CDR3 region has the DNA TGTGCCAGCAGCTTAGGGGGAGTAACCTACGAGCAGTACGTC.

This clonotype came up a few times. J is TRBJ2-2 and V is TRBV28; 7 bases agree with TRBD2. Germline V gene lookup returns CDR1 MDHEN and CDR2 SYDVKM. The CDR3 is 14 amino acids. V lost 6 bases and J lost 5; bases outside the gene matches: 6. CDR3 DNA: TGTGCCAGCAGAAGAGCGGGAAGGACCGGGGAGCTGTTTTTT. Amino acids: CASRRAGRTGELFF. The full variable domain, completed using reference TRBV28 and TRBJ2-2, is DVKVTQSSRYLVKRTGEKVFLECVQDMDHENMFWYRQDPGLGLRLIYFSYDVKMKEKGDIPEGYSVSREKKERFSLILESASTNQTSMYLCASRRAGRTGELFFGEGSRLTVL.

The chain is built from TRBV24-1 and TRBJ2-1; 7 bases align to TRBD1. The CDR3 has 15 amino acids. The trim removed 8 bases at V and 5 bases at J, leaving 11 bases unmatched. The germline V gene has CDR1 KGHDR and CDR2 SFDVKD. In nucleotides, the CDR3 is TGTGCCACCAATTCCCCGGGACAGACCCACAATGAGCAGTTCTTC. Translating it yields CATNSPGQTHNEQFF.

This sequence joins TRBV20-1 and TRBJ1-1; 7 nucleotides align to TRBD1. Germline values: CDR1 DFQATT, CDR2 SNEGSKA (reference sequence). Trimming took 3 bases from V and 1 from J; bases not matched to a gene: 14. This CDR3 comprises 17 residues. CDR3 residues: CSASTRQGVLGNTEAFF. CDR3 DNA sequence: TGCAGTGCTAGCACGCGCCAGGGGGTGTTGGGGAACACTGAAGCTTTCTTT.

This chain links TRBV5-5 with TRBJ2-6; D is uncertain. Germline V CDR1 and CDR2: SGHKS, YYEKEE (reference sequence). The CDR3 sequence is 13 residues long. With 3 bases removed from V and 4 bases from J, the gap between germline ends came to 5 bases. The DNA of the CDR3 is TGTGCCAGCAGCTCCAGGGGGGCCAACGTCCTGACTTTC. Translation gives CASSSRGANVLTF.

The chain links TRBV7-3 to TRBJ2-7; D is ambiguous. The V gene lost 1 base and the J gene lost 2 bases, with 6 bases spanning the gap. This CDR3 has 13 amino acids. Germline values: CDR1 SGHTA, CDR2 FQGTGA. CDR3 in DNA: TGTGCCAGCAGCTTAAACAAGGCCTACGAGCAGTACTTC. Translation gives CASSLNKAYEQYF.

The CDR3 spells CASSYRPPGQGHTDTQYF. CDR3 DNA sequence: TGTGCCAGCAGTTACCGTCCCCCGGGACAGGGTCACACAGATACGCAGTATTTT. The gene calls are TRBV6-5 and TRBJ2-3; 9 bases align to TRBD1. J was trimmed by 2 bases and V by 2 bases; bases with no gene match: 11. Germline V CDR1 and CDR2: MNHEY, SVGAGI. The CDR3 runs to 18 residues.

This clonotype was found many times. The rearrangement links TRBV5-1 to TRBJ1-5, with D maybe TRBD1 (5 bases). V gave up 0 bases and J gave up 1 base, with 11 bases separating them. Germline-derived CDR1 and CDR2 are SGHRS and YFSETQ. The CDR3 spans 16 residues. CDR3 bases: TGCGCCAGCAGCTTGGGACCGGGACGGAGCAATCAGCCCCAGCATTTT. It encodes CASSLGPGRSNQPQHF.

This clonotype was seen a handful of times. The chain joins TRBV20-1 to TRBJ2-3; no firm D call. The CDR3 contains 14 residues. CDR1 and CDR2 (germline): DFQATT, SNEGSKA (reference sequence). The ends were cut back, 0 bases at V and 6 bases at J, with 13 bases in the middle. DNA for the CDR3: TGCAGTGCTAGAGACATAGCTTCATTTGATACGCAGTATTTT. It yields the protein CSARDIASFDTQYF.

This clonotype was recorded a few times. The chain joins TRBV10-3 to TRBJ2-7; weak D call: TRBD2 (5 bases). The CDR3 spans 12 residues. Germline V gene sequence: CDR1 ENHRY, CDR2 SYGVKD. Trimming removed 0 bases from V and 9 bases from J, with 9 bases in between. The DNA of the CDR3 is TGTGCCATCAGTGAGTCGGAGCGGAGGCAGTACTTC. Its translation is CAISESERRQYF.

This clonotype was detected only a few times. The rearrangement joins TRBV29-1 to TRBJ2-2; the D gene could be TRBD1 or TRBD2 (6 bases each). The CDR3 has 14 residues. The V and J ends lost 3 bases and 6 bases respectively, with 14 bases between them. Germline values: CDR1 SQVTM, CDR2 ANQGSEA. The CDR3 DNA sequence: TGCAGCGTTGATAAGGGGGGCCCGTCCGGGGAGCTGTTTTTT. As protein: CSVDKGGPSGELFF.

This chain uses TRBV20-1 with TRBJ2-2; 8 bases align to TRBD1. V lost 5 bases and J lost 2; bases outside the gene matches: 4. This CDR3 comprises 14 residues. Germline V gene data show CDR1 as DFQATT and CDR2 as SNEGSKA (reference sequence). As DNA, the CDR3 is TGCAGTGCTGCCGGACAGGGAAACACCGGGGAGCTGTTTTTT. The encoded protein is CSAAGQGNTGELFF.